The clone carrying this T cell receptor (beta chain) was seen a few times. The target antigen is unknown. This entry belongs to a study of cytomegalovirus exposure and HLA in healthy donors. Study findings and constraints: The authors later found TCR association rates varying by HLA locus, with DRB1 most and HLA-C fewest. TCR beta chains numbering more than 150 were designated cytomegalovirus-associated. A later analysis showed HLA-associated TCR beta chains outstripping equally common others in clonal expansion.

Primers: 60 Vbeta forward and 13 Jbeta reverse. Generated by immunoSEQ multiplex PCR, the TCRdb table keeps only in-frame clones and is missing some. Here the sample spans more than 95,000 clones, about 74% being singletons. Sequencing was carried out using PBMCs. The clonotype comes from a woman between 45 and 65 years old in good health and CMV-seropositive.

DNA for the CDR3: TGTGCCAGCAGTCTCCGGGGTCATCAGCCCCAGCATTTT. Translation: CASSLRGHQPQHF. The chain couples TRBV28 to TRBJ1-5, with unresolved D. This CDR3 region has 13 residues. Between the trimmed V and J ends, which lost 5 bases and 5 bases, there was a span of 10 bases. In germline, CDR1 is MDHEN, CDR2 SYDVKM.